This T cell receptor beta chain was captured in a study of T cells in Graves' hyperthyroidism and ophthalmopathy. RNA transcripts were the template for amplifying TCR beta CDR3 regions. A first-round RT-PCR of the TCR CDR3 used the HTBI primer set. TCRdb called the multiplex PCR reads again in MiXCR, with one record for every CDR3 protein. The sample includes approximately 600,000 distinct CDR3 sequences, under 25% of them seen just once. Overall study results and limits: Most thyroid clonotypes that were expanded above 0.001 also turned up in blood.

As concerns this clonotype: Its antigen is still unknown.

The CDR3 loop spans 13 amino acids. Between the trimmed V and J ends, which lost 4 bases and 8 bases, there was a span of 13 bases. The germline V gene has CDR1 SGHNT and CDR2 YYREEE (reference sequence). The sample consisted of blood. This TCR derives from a man aged 25-45 years with Graves' ophthalmopathy. The V call is TRBV5-4, the J call TRBJ2-1; D remains unclear. This CDR3 reads CASSQRAAYEQFF. As DNA, the CDR3 is TGTGCCAGCAGCCAAAGGGCGGCCTATGAGCAGTTCTTC.